A single T cell receptor (beta chain) is shown here with its context. These data originate in a study of memory CD4+ T cells and cytomegalovirus serostatus. Single viable CD3+CD4+CD8-CD45RO+ cells were sorted as the memory CD4+ T cells. TCRdb keeps only in-frame clones here, not all; method: immunoSEQ multiplex PCR. The table records over 65,000 clones, under 80% of them present only once. J gave up 6 bases and V 5 bases, and 7 bases lay outside the gene matches. There are 14 residues in the CDR3. Germline V gene lookup returns CDR1 SGHNT and CDR2 YENEEA. The sample was memory CD4+ T cells from blood. This TCR was sampled from an adult in good health and CMV-seropositive. The rearrangement joins TRBV11-3 to TRBJ2-3; 8 positions match TRBD2. The CDR3 nucleotides read TGTGCCAGCAGCCCCCGGACGGGAGGGGATACGCAGTATTTT. Translation gives CASSPRTGGDTQYF. Full variable domain (missing parts from reference TRBV11-3 and TRBJ2-3): EAGVVQSPRYKIIEKKQPVAFWCNPISGHNTLYWYLQNLGQGPELLIRYENEEAVDDSQLPKDRFSAERLKGVDSTLKIQPAELGDSAVYLCASSPRTGGDTQYFGPGTRLTVL.